This TCR beta chain was captured by sequencing in a study of tumor-infiltrating lymphocytes in primary liver carcinoma. To note about this clonotype: Antigen specificity is unknown. One end of the junction does not line up with germline, which may come from a read error.

Co-extracted RNA and DNA came from 20-30 mg of unsorted bulk tissue. Patients in the cohort were treatment-naive and living with chronic HBV infection. A primer in the constant region served to generate TCR beta cDNA from roughly 550 ng of total RNA. Slightly modified ARM-PCR, run as three nested multiplex PCR rounds, produced the TCR beta libraries. TRBV1-TRBV30 forward and Cbeta reverse primers drove the first two approximately 10-cycle rounds. TCRdb recomputed calls from the multiplex PCR reads with MiXCR, one row per CDR3 protein. The table records roughly 120,000 distinct CDR3 sequences, roughly three fifths of them present only once. Germline loops: CDR1 SGHRS, CDR2 YFSETQ. The CDR3 runs 15 residues. Study-wide points: The study found tumor-adjacent and tumor-blood pairs overlapped less than tumor region pairs. A fraction of only about 7.5-24% of top clones appeared in all five tumor regions.

This clonotype was sampled from a woman in her sixties with primary liver carcinoma and hepatitis B virus infection. Sequenced sample: liver tumor tissue from sampling region 1. As for subset: tumor region T1, superior pole. This rearrangement joins TRBV5-1 to TRBJ2-1; no clear D gene. The CDR3 is CASSLDAVPVYEQLF. DNA for the CDR3: TGCGCCAGCAGCTTGGATGCCGTCCCCGTTTATGAGCAGCTCTTC.